A selection of T cell receptor beta chains follows, all from one sample in a study of regulatory T cells in long-lasting Graves disease. Each CDR3 protein gets one entry after TCRdb re-called the multiplex PCR reads with MiXCR. The sample carries approximately 400,000 distinct CDR3 sequences, under 15% recorded once. This same sample was also taken into another study, of T cells in Graves' hyperthyroidism and ophthalmopathy.

Sequences were derived from peripheral blood mononuclear cells (PBMCs), sampled at new diagnosis, from a patient treated with antithyroid drugs. These receptors were collected from a woman aged 30 to 39 with Graves disease. The conserved cysteine and the conserved F or W are not part of the CDR3 here.

TRBJ1-5,12,TRBV5-1,ASSSGPRDQPQH
TRBJ2-1,12,TRBV28,ASRGTSGINEQF
TRBJ1-1,8,TRBV29-1,SVVDSQAF
TRBJ2-1,12,TRBV12-3/TRBV12-4,AISSTGGNNEQF
TRBJ2-5,13,TRBV3-1,ASSQDLGDRGTQY
TRBJ1-4,11,TRBV10-3,AISESGGEKLF
TRBJ2-1,13,TRBV2,ASRLLVQGAGEQF
TRBJ2-7,11,TRBV7-9,ASSLPTGYEQY
TRBJ1-5,14,TRBV19,ASSILGTGYHQPQH
TRBJ2-7,14,TRBV19,ASSWRAGETLYEQY
TRBJ2-7,11,TRBV7-9,ATSTSGDYEQY
TRBJ2-7,13,TRBV2,ASSPRGQGAREQY
TRBJ1-2,12,TRBV11-2,ASTPWGAGYGYT
TRBJ2-7,14,TRBV7-6,ASSLGEGAGGYEQY
TRBJ2-2,15,TRBV4-1,ASSQGRGFGPTGELF
TRBJ2-7,13,TRBV28,ASSLGGLAIYEQY
TRBJ1-4,12,TRBV7-6,ASSSGTARGKLF
TRBJ2-7,11,TRBV29-1,SAEGQGAHEQY